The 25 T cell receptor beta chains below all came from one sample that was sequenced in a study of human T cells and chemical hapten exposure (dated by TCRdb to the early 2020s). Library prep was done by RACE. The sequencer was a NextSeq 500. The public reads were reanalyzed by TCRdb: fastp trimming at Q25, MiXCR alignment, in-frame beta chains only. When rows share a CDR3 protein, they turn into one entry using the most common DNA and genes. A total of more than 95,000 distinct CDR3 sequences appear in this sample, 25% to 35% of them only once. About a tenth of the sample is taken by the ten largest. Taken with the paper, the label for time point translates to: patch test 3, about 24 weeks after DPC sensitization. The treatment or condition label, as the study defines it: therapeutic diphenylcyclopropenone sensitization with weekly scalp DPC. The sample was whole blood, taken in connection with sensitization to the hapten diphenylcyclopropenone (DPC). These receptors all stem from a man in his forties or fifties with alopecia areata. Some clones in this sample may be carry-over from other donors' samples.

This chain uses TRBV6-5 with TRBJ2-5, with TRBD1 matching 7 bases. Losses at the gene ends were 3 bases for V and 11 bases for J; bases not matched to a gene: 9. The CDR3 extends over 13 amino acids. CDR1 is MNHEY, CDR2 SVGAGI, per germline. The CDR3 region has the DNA TGTGCCAGCAGTTATGAGGGGGCAGGGGGACAGTACTTC. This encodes CASSYEGAGGQYF.

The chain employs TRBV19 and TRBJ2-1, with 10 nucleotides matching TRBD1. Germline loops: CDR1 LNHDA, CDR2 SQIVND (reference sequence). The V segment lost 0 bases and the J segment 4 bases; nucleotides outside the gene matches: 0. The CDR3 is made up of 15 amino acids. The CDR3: CASSIEDRGYNEQFF. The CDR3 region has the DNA TGTGCCAGTAGTATAGAGGACAGGGGGTACAATGAGCAGTTCTTC.

CDR3 DNA sequence: TGCAGTGCTAAGACAGGGGCTGGAAACACCATATATTTT. This sequence encodes CSAKTGAGNTIYF. The rearrangement uses TRBV20-1 and TRBJ1-3, with 8 nucleotides matching TRBD1. The CDR3 runs 13 residues. Germline V gene data show CDR1 as DFQATT and CDR2 as SNEGSKA (reference sequence). V dropped 4 bases and J dropped 2; count of bases not matched to a gene: 1.

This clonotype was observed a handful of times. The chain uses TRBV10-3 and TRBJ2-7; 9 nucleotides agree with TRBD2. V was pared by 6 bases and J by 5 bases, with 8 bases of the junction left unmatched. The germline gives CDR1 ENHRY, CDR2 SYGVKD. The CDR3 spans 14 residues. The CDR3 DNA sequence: TGTGCCATCAGATTTAGCGGGAGTACTAACGAGCAGTACTTC. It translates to CAIRFSGSTNEQYF.

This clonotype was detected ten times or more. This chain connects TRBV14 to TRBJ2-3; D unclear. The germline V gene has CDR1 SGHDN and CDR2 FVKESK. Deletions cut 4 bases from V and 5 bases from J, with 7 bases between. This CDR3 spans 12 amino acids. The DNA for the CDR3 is TGTGCCAGCAGCCTCCACAGAGATACGCAGTATTTT. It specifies CASSLHRDTQYF.

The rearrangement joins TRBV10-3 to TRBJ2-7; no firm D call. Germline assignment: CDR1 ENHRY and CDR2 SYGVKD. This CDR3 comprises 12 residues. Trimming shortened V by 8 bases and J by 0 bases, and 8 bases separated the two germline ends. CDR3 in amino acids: CAIGSDSYEQYF. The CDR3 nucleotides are TGTGCCATCGGCTCCGACTCCTACGAGCAGTACTTC.

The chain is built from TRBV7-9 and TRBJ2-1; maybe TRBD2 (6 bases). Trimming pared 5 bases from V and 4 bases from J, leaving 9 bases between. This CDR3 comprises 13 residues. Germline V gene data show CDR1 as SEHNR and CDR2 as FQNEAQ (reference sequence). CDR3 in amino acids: CASSPEGYNEQFF. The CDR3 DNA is TGTGCCAGCAGCCCGGAGGGTTACAATGAGCAGTTCTTC. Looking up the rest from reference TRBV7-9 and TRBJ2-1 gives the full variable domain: DTGVSQNPRHKITKRGQNVTFRCDPISEHNRLYWYRQTLGQGPEFLTYFQNEAQLEKSRLLSDRFSAERPKGSFSTLEIQRTEQGDSAMYLCASSPEGYNEQFFGPGTRLTVL.

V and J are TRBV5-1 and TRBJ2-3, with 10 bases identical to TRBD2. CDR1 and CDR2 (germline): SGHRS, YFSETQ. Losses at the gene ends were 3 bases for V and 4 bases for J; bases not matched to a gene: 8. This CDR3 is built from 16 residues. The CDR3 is CASSSQREGRADTQYF. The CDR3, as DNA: TGCGCCAGCAGCTCCCAGCGGGAGGGCCGTGCAGATACGCAGTATTTT.

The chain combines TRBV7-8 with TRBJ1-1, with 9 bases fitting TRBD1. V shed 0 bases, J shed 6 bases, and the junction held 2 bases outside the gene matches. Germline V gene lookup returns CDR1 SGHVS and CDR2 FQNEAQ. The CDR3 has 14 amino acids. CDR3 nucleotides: TGTGCCAGCAGCTTAGCGAGACAGGGGGCTGAAGCTTTCTTT. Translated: CASSLARQGAEAFF.

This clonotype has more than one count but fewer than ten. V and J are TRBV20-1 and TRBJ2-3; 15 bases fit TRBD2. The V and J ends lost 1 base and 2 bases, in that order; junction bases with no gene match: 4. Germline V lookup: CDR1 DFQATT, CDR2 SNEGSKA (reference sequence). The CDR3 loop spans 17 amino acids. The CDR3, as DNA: TGCAGTGCTAGAGGGCGGACTAGCGGGAGGGCCACAGATACGCAGTATTTT. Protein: CSARGRTSGRATDTQYF.

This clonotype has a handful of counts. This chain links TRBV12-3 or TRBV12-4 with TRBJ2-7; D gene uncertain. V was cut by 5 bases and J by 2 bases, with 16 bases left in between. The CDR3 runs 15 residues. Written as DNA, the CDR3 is TGTGCCAGCAGTAGGGCCCCAGGCGACCCCTACGAGCAGTACTTC. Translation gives CASSRAPGDPYEQYF.

The DNA for the CDR3 is TGTGCCAGTACTTCCGAGGGACAGTACGTCCGCGAGCAGTACTTC. This encodes CASTSEGQYVREQYF. The chain combines TRBV6-5 with TRBJ2-7; TRBD1 matches 7 bases. The CDR3 runs 15 residues. CDR1 is MNHEY, CDR2 SVGAGI, per germline. V was clipped by 9 bases and J by 6 bases; unmatched bases: 17.

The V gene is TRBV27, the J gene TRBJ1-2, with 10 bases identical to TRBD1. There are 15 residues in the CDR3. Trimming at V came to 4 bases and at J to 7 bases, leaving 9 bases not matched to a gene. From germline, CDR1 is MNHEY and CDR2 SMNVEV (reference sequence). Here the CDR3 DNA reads TGTGCCAGCAGTTCCCACGGACAGGGGGATCGTGGCTACACCTTC. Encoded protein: CASSSHGQGDRGYTF.

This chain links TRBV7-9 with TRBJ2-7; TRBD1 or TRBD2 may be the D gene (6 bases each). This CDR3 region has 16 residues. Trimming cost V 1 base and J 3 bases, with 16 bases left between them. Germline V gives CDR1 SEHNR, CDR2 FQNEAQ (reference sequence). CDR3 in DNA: TGTGCCAGCAGCTTAGGCGGAGGGGGGAAGGGCTACGAGCAGTACTTC. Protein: CASSLGGGGKGYEQYF.

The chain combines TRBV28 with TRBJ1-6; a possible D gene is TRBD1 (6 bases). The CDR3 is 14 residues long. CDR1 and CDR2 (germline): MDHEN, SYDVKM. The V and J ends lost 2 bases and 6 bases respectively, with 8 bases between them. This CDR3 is CASSLGGANSPLHF. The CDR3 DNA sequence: TGTGCCAGCAGTTTAGGGGGGGCTAATTCACCCCTCCACTTT.

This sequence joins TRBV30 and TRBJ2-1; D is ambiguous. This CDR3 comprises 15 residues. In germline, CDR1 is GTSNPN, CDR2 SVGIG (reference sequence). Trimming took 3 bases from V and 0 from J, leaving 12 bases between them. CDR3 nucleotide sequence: TGTGCCTGGAGGGGGAAGGGAAGCTCCTACAATGAGCAGTTCTTC. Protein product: CAWRGKGSSYNEQFF.

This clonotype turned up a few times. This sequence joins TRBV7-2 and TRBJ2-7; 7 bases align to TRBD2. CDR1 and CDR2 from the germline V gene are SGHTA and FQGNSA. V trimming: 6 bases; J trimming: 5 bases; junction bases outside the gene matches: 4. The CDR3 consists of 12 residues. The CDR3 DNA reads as TGTGCCAGCAGGGGCGGGAGCAACGAGCAGTACTTC. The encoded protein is CASRGGSNEQYF.

Here the CDR3 DNA reads TGTGCCAGCAGCTTGGGGGGGCAGCCCATCAATCAGCCCCAGCATTTT. Encoded protein: CASSLGGQPINQPQHF. The gene calls are TRBV5-8 and TRBJ1-5; tentatively, D is TRBD1 (6 bases). The germline V gene has CDR1 SGHTS and CDR2 YDEGEE. The CDR3 consists of 16 residues. The V and J ends lost 0 bases and 3 bases respectively, with 13 bases between them.

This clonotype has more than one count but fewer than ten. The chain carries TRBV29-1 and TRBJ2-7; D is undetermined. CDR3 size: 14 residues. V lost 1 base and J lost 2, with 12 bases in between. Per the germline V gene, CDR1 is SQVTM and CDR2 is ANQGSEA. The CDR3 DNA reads TGCAGCGTTGAAGTCCGTGATCCTCCCTACGAGCAGTACTTC. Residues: CSVEVRDPPYEQYF.

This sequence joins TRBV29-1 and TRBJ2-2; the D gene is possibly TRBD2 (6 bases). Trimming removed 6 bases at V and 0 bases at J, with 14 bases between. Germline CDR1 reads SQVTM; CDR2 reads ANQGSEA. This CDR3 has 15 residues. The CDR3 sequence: CSVDAGLSNTGELFF. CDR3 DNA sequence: TGCAGCGTCGACGCGGGACTTTCGAACACCGGGGAGCTGTTTTTT.

The CDR3 region has the DNA TGTGCCAGCAGCTTAGCTAGCGGCGCCGCGGTGGTCGGTGCACTGTTTTTT. As protein: CASSLASGAAVVGALFF. The genes are TRBV7-8 and TRBJ1-4, with D uncertain. Germline CDR1 reads SGHVS; CDR2 reads FQNEAQ. Trimming took off 0 bases at V and 13 bases at J, with 24 bases between the two ends. There are 17 residues in the CDR3.

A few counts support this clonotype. CDR3 amino acids: CASSELVMVTDTQYF. CDR3 in DNA: TGTGCCAGCAGTGAACTGGTGATGGTTACAGATACGCAGTATTTT. The chain couples TRBV2 to TRBJ2-3, with D hard to call. This CDR3 is 15 amino acids long. Trimming took off 2 bases at V and 3 bases at J, with 12 bases between the two ends. Germline assignment: CDR1 SNHLY and CDR2 FYNNEI.

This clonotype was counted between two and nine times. CDR3 DNA: TGTGCCAGCAGACTGTCCGCCCAAGAGACCCAGTACTTC. Encoded protein: CASRLSAQETQYF. The rearrangement joins TRBV28 to TRBJ2-5; no clear D. V was clipped by 6 bases and J by 1 base, with 9 bases between them. Per the germline V gene, CDR1 is MDHEN and CDR2 is SYDVKM. CDR3 length: 13 amino acids.

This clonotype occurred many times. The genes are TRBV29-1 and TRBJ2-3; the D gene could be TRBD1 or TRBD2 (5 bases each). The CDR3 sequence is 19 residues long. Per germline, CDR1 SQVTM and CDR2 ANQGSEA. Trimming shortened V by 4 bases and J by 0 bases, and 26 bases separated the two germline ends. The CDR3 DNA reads TGCAGCGTTGTGTTTTGGGACGCTTCAGAAACTACTAGCACAGATACGCAGTATTTT. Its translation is CSVVFWDASETTSTDTQYF.

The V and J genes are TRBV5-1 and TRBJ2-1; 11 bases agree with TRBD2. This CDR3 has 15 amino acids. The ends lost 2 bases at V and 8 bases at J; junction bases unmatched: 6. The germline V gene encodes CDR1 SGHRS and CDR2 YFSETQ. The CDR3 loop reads CASSLLAGASDEQFF. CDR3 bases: TGCGCCAGCAGCTTACTAGCGGGAGCCTCCGATGAGCAGTTCTTC.